Each of the 9 T cell receptor beta chains below was sequenced from the same sample in a study of human T cells and chemical hapten exposure. The time point denotes: pre-sensitization, week 0. Treatment: therapeutic diphenylcyclopropenone sensitization with weekly scalp DPC. TCRdb recomputed calls from the RACE reads with MiXCR, one row per CDR3 protein. This table has 300,000 to 450,000 distinct CDR3 sequences, approximately 5.1% appearing once. The specimen comprised whole blood, sampled in connection with sensitization to the hapten diphenylcyclopropenone (DPC). These receptors were obtained from a woman aged 45-65 years with alopecia areata. Some clones in this sample may be carry-over from other donors' samples.

This chain connects TRBV6-2 or TRBV6-3 to TRBJ2-3; D remains ambiguous. CDR3 size: 18 residues. V lost 3 bases and J lost 4, with 23 bases in between. Germline CDR1 reads MNHEY; CDR2 reads SVGEGT. The CDR3 DNA follows: TGTGCCAGCAGTTATAGCCGTGGAGTCCAAGTTCCCCCAGATACGCAGTATTTT. Translated, it gives CASSYSRGVQVPPDTQYF.

This clonotype has just one count. A much larger clone lies a single base off, so this may be a read error. The chain uses TRBV2 and TRBJ1-5; D is perhaps TRBD1 (5 bases). The CDR3 sequence is 15 residues long. The V gene's germline CDR1 is SNHLY and CDR2 FYNNEI. The CDR3 DNA is TGTGCCAGCCGTGATCTGGGGGGTAGCAATCAGCCCCAGCATTTT. Amino acid sequence: CASRDLGGSNQPQHF.

This clonotype was counted at least ten times. V gene TRBV18 combines with J gene TRBJ1-1; tentative D call: TRBD1 (5 bases). Trimming left V 3 bases short and J 3 bases short, with 14 bases between. Germline loops: CDR1 KGHSH, CDR2 LQKENI. The CDR3 extends over 15 amino acids. CDR3 sequence: CASSPLIVGDTEAFF. The CDR3 DNA is TGTGCCAGCTCACCTCTTATCGTAGGGGACACTGAAGCTTTCTTT. The whole variable domain, filled in from reference TRBV18 and TRBJ1-1, reads NAGVMQNPRHLVRRRGQEARLRCSPMKGHSHVYWYRQLPEEGLKFMVYLQKENIIDESGMPKERFSAEFPKEGPSILRIQQVVRGDSAAYFCASSPLIVGDTEAFFGQGTRLTVV.

The sample holds many counts of this clonotype. The chain combines TRBV20-1 with TRBJ1-1; D is perhaps TRBD1 (5 bases). Germline V lookup: CDR1 DFQATT, CDR2 SNEGSKA (reference sequence). This CDR3 is built from 15 residues. The germline V and J ends were trimmed by 1 base and 1 base, with 13 bases remaining between them. This CDR3 is CSARVSGTKNTEAFF. For the CDR3, the DNA is TGCAGTGCTAGAGTCTCCGGGACTAAGAACACTGAAGCTTTCTTT.

This clonotype was found many times. The V call is TRBV2, the J call TRBJ2-2; 8 nucleotides match TRBD1. The germline V gene encodes CDR1 SNHLY and CDR2 FYNNEI. Losses at the gene ends were 0 bases for V and 6 bases for J; bases not matched to a gene: 0. This CDR3 comprises 14 residues. CDR3: CASSEAQGAGELFF. CDR3 bases: TGTGCCAGCAGTGAAGCACAGGGGGCCGGGGAGCTGTTTTTT.

On this clonotype itself: A much larger clonotype is one base distant, so this may be a read error. The rearrangement uses TRBV28 and TRBJ2-4; 7 nucleotides agree with TRBD2. Germline V gene data show CDR1 as MDHEN and CDR2 as SYDVKM. The CDR3 is 14 residues long. J was trimmed by 5 bases and V by 6 bases; bases with no gene match: 7. The CDR3 nucleotides read TGTGCCAGCAGCAGGAGCGGGGAGCAAAACATTCAGTACTTC. Translation: CASSRSGEQNIQYF.

A few counts support this clonotype. V gene TRBV2 combines with J gene TRBJ1-1; D unresolved. Trimming shortened V by 4 bases and J by 3 bases, and 9 bases separated the two germline ends. The CDR3 extends over 13 amino acids. CDR1 is SNHLY, CDR2 FYNNEI, per germline. In DNA form, the CDR3 reads TGTGCCAGCAGTGGACGAACGGACACTGAAGCTTTCTTT. Translation: CASSGRTDTEAFF.

This clonotype was seen only a few times. The chain is built from TRBV27 and TRBJ2-5; D gene unclear. The germline V gene encodes CDR1 MNHEY and CDR2 SMNVEV (reference sequence). There are 13 residues in the CDR3. V lost 6 bases and J 4 bases, leaving 12 bases between the germline ends. The DNA of the CDR3 is TGTGCCAGCAGGCCCGGGTCGTCAGAGACCCAGTACTTC. It is translated as CASRPGSSETQYF.

Here the CDR3 DNA reads TGCGCCAGCAGCGGACTAGCGGGTGCGACAGATACGCAGTATTTT. It is translated as CASSGLAGATDTQYF. The V call is TRBV10-2, the J call TRBJ2-3, with 11 bases lining up with TRBD2. This CDR3 spans 15 amino acids. V gave up 6 bases and J gave up 3 bases; unmatched junction bases: 5. Germline V CDR1 and CDR2: WSHSY, SAAADI.